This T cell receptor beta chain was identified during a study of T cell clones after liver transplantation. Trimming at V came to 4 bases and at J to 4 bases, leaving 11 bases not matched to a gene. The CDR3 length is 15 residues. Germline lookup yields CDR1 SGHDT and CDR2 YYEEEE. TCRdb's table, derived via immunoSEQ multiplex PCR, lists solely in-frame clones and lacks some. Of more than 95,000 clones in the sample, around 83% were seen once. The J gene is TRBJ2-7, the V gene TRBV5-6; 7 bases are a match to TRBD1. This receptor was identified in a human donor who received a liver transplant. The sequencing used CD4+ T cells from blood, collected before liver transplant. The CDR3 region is CASSGPGQISYEQYF. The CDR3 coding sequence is TGTGCCAGCAGCGGTCCGGGACAGATCTCATACGAGCAGTACTTC.